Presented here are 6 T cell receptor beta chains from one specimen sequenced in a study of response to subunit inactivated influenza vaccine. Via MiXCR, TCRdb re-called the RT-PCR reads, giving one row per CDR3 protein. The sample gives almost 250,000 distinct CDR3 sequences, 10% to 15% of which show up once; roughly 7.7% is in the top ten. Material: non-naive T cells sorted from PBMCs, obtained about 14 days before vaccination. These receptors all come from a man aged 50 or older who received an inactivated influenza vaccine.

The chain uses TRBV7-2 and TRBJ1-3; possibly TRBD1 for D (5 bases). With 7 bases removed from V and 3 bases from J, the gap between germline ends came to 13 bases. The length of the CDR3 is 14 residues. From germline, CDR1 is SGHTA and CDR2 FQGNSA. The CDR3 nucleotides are TGTGCCAGCATCAACCGGGGCGGTGGAAACACCATATATTTT. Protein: CASINRGGGNTIYF.

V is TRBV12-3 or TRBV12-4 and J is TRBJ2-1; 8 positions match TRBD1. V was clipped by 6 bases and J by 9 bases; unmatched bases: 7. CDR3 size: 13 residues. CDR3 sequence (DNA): TGTGCCAGCAGCATTACAGGGGGTGCTGAGCAGTTCTTC. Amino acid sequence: CASSITGGAEQFF.

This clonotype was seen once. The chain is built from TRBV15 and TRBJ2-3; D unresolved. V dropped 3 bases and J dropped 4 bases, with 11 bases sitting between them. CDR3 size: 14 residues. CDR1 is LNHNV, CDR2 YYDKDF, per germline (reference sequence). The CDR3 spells CATSSRLGPDTQYF. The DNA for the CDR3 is TGTGCCACCAGCAGCCGGTTAGGCCCAGATACGCAGTATTTT.

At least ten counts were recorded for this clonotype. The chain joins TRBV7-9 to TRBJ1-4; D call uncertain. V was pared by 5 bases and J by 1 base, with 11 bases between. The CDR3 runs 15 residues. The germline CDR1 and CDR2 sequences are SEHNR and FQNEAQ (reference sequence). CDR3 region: CASSPGGVTNEKLFF. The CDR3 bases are TGTGCCAGCAGCCCCGGTGGGGTAACTAATGAAAAACTGTTTTTT.

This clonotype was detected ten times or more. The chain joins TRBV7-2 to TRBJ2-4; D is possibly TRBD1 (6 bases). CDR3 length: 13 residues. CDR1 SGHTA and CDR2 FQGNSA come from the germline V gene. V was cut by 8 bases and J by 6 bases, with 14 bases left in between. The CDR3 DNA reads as TGTGCCAGCGGGGCGGTACAGGGAAACATTCAGTACTTC. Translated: CASGAVQGNIQYF.

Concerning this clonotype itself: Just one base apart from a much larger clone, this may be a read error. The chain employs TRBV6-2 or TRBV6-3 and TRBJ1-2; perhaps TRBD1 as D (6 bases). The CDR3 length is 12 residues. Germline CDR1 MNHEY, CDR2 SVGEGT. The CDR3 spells CSSSDRTDGYTF. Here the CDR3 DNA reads TGTTCCAGCTCTGACAGGACCGATGGCTACACCTTC.